This T cell receptor beta chain originates from a study of T-cell reconstitution after alpha-beta-depleted transplantation in children. The CDR3 loop spans 13 amino acids. The V end lost 5 bases, the J end lost 6 bases, and 12 bases lay between the germline ends. In germline, CDR1 is SGHKS, CDR2 YYEKEE (reference sequence). Unique molecular identifiers were incorporated into the prepared TCRbeta library. A single record per CDR3 protein comes from TCRdb applying MiXCR to the PCR reads. Of about 610,000 distinct CDR3 sequences listed, about 10% are singletons. The clonotype originates from a human donor who donated a stem cell graft to a child with acute myeloid leukemia. This specimen consisted of PBMCs from the stem cell graft donor, obtained from the stem cell graft. The chain couples TRBV5-5 to TRBJ2-1, with D perhaps TRBD2 (6 bases). CDR3 bases: TGTGCCAGCAGATTAGGAGGGATCAATGAGCAGTTCTTC. Its protein is CASRLGGINEQFF.